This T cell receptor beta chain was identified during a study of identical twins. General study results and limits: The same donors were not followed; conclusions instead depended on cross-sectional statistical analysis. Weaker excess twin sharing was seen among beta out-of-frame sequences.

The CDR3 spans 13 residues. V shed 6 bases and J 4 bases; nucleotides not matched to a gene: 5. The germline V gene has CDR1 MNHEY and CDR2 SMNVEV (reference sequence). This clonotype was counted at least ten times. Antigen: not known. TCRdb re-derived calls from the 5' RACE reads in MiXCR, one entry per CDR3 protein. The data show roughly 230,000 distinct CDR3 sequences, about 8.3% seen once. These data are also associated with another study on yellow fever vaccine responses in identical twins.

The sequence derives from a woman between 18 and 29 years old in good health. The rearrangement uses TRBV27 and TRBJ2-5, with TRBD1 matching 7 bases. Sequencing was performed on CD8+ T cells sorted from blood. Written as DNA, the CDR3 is TGTGCCAGCAGGAAGACAGGGATAGAGACCCAGTACTTC. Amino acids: CASRKTGIETQYF.